The entry below gives a single T cell receptor (beta chain) sequence along with its context. This CDR3 region has 14 residues. Trimming cost V 4 bases and J 6 bases, with 15 bases left between them. Germline CDR1 LNHDA, CDR2 SQIVND (reference sequence). The data originate from a study of blood T cell repertoires in COVID-19. The protocol was immunoSEQ multiplex PCR, while the TCRdb copy is restricted to in-frame clones and leaves out a portion. This sample has some 120,000 clones, with about 88% found just once. The clonotype originates from a man between 60 and 75 years old with COVID-19, enrolled during active disease. The sequenced sample was peripheral blood. This chain links TRBV19 with TRBJ1-1; possibly TRBD1 for D (6 bases). The CDR3 DNA is TGTGCCAGTAGTAAGGTTACAGGGATCTCTGAAGCTTTCTTT. It encodes CASSKVTGISEAFF.